This T cell receptor (beta chain) was observed in a study of T cells in Graves' hyperthyroidism and ophthalmopathy. The CDR3 length is 13 residues. Germline values: CDR1 SGHRS, CDR2 YFSETQ. The V gene lost 4 bases and the J gene lost 2 bases, with 8 bases spanning the gap. In its sample, this clonotype was seen many times. Each 10 ml fresh peripheral blood draw supplied the PBMCs. TCR beta CDR3 sequences were amplified from RNA transcripts. The TCR CDR3 was amplified in a first-round RT-PCR using the HTBI primer set. TCRdb passed the multiplex PCR reads through MiXCR, listing each CDR3 protein once. Here the sample spans around 500,000 distinct CDR3 sequences, about an eighth being singletons.

The origin of this receptor is a woman under 30 with Graves' hyperthyroidism. The V gene is TRBV5-1, the J gene TRBJ2-3, with a tentative D call TRBD2 (6 bases). The source material was blood. CDR3 sequence (DNA): TGCGCCAGCAGCCGGGACTCCACAGATACGCAGTATTTT. Encoded protein: CASSRDSTDTQYF.